Listed below are T cell receptor beta chains from one sample, sequenced in a study of human T cells and chemical hapten exposure. TCRdb itself ran the RACE reads through MiXCR, one entry per CDR3 protein. The table includes over 300,000 distinct CDR3 sequences, around 5.5% detected once. Specimen: whole blood, collected in connection with sensitization to the hapten diphenylcyclopropenone (DPC). These receptor sequences come from a woman in her forties or fifties with alopecia areata. Some clones in this sample may be carry-over from other donors' samples. The conserved cysteine and the conserved F or W are not part of the CDR3 here. Expanded clones are given a class, and other clones once, few, many or no size at all.

clone size	J gene	V gene	CDR3 protein
few	TRBJ1-1	TRBV24-1	ATSDPQGGGTEAF
NA	TRBJ2-1	TRBV5-6	ASSWTSGYLDEQF
few	TRBJ2-1	TRBV20-1	SANRLAGSYNEQF
many	TRBJ1-1	TRBV6-5	ASSPEGGRENTEAF
NA	TRBJ2-4	TRBV6-6	ASSDSRTGLAKNIQY
NA	TRBJ1-1	TRBV28	ASSLLGRGRTEAF
many	TRBJ1-1	TRBV12-3/TRBV12-4	ASTPGHFLNTEAF
many	TRBJ2-1	TRBV6-2/TRBV6-3	ASSPDANEQF
many	TRBJ2-2	TRBV19	ASSTPPAGELF
few	TRBJ2-3	TRBV27	ASSLSRRGFSTDTQY
many	TRBJ1-2	TRBV6-1	ASRRQNRVYGYT
many	TRBJ2-3	TRBV24-1	ATSARGGREKPTDTQY
NA	TRBJ2-7	TRBV6-2/TRBV6-3	ASRRGTGASYEQY
NA	TRBJ2-7	TRBV28	ASSGRTPSYEQY